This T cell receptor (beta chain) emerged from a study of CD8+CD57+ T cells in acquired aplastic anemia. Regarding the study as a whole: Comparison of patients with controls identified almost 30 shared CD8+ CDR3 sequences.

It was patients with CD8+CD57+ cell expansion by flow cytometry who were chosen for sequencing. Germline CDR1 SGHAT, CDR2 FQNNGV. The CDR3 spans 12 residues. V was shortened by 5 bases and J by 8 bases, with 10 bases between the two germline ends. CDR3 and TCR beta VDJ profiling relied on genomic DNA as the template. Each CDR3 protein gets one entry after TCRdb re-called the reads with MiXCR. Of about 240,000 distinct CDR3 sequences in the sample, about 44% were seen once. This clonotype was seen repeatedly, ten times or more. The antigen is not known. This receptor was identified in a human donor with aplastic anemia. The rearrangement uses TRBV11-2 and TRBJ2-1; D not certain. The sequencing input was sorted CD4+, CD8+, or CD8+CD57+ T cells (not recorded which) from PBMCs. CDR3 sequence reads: CASSRSSHEQFF. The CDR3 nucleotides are TGTGCCAGCAGCAGGTCGAGTCATGAGCAGTTCTTC.